The 3 T cell receptor beta chains listed next were all sequenced from one sample in a study of radiotherapy plus CTLA-4 blockade in lung cancer. The repertoire was sequenced with immunoSEQ multiplex PCR; TCRdb's copy has only in-frame clones and lacks some. Here the sample spans 80,000 or so clones, 78% being singletons. The source material was peripheral blood, sampled from a patient treated with radiotherapy plus ipilimumab. The receptors derive from a human donor with non-small cell lung cancer who had a partial response to radiotherapy plus ipilimumab. Some clones in this sample may be carry-over from other donors' samples.

The chain couples TRBV27 to TRBJ2-1; D gene ambiguous. CDR1 is MNHEY and CDR2 is SMNVEV in the germline V gene (reference sequence). Trimming removed 4 bases from V and 0 bases from J, with 7 bases in between. The CDR3 loop spans 14 amino acids. In DNA form, the CDR3 reads TGTGCCAGCAGTTATGCGGCCTCCTACAATGAGCAGTTCTTC. It specifies CASSYAASYNEQFF.

This chain links TRBV23-1 with TRBJ2-5; 7 bases line up with TRBD1. TRBV23-1 is an ORF, with its function uncertain. V dropped 2 bases and J dropped 2; count of bases not matched to a gene: 2. The CDR3 has 14 residues. CDR3 protein: CASSQGGQQETQYF. The CDR3 bases are TGCGCCAGCAGTCAAGGGGGACAGCAAGAGACCCAGTACTTC.

The V call is TRBV5-1, the J call TRBJ2-1; 15 positions agree with TRBD2. CDR3 size: 17 residues. V shed 3 bases and J 6 bases; nucleotides not matched to a gene: 7. Germline V gene sequence: CDR1 SGHRS, CDR2 YFSETQ. The CDR3 loop is CASSSGTSGGLSNEQFF. The CDR3 DNA is TGCGCCAGCAGCTCCGGGACTAGCGGGGGGCTCTCCAATGAGCAGTTCTTC.